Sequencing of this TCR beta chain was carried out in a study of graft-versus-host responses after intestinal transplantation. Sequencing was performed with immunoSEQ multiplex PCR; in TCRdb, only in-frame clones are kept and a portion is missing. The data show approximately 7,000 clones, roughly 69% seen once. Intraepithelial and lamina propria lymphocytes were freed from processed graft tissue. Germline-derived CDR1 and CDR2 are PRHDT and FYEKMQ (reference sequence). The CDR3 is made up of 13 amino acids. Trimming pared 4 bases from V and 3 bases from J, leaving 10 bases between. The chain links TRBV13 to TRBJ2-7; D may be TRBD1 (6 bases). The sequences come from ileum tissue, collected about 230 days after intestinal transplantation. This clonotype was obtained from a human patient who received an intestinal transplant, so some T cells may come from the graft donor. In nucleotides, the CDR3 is TGTGCCAGCAGCTCACAGGGAGACTACGAGCAGTACGTC. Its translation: CASSSQGDYEQYV.